This TCR beta chain appears in the sequencing data of a study of response to subunit inactivated influenza vaccine. Each CDR3 protein is one row after TCRdb ran MiXCR on the RT-PCR reads. Of 400,000 to 650,000 distinct CDR3 sequences listed, around 7.7% are singletons. Germline V gives CDR1 DFQATT, CDR2 SNEGSKA (reference sequence). The CDR3 runs to 14 residues. With V trimmed by 1 base and J by 5 bases, 6 bases remained unmatched. The TCR comes from a man between 45 and 75 years old who received an inactivated influenza vaccine. V usage is TRBV20-1 and J usage is TRBJ1-1; TRBD1 agrees at 8 bases. This specimen was PBMCs from blood, taken less than 25 months after vaccination. In DNA form, the CDR3 reads TGCAGTGCTAGAGGTGACAGGGGAGGAACTGAAGCTTTCTTT. As protein: CSARGDRGGTEAFF.